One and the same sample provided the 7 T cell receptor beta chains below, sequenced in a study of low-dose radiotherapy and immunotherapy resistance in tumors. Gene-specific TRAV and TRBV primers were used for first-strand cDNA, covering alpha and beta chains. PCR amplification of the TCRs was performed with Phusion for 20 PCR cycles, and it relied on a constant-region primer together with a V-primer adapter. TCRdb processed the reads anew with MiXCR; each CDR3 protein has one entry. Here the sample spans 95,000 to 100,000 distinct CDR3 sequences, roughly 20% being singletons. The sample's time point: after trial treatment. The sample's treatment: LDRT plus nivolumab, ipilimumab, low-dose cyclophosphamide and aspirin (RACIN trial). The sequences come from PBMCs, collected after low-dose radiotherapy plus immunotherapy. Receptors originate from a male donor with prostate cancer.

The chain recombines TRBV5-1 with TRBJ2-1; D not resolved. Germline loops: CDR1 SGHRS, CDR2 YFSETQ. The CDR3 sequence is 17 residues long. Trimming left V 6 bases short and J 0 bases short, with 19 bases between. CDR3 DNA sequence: TGCGCCAGCACCTATTTTTTGCAGGTTAGCTCCTACAATGAGCAGTTCTTC. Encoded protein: CASTYFLQVSSYNEQFF.

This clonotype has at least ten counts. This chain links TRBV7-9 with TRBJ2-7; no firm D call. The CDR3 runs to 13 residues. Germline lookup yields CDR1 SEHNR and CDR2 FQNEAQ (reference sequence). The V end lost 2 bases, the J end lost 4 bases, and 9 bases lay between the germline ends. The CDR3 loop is CASSLQTAYEQYF. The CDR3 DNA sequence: TGTGCCAGCAGCTTACAGACTGCTTACGAGCAGTACTTC.

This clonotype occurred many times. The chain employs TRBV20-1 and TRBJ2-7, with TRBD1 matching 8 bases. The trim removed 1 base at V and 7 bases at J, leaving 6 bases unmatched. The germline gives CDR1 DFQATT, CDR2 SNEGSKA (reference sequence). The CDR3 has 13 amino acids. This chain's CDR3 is CSARGQGPWEQYF. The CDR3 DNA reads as TGCAGTGCTAGAGGACAGGGGCCTTGGGAGCAGTACTTC.

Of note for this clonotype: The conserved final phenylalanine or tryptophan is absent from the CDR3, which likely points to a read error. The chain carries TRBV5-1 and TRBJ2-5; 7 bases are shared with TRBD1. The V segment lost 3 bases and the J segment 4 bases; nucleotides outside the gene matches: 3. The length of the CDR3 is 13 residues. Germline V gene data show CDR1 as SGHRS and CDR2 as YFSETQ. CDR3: CASSSSGGETQYS. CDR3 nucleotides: TGCGCCAGCAGCTCATCAGGGGGAGAGACCCAGTACTCC.

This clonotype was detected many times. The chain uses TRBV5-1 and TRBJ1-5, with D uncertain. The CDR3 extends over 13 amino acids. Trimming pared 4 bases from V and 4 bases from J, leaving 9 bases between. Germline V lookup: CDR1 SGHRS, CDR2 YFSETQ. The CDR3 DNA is TGCGCCAGCAGCCAGGACGGTAATCAGCCCCAGCATTTT. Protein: CASSQDGNQPQHF.

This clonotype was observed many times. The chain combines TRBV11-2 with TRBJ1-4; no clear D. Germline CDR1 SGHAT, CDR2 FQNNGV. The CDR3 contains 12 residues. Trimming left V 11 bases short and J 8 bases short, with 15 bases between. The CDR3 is CAQPPDGEKLFF. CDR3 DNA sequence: TGTGCCCAGCCCCCCGACGGCGAAAAACTGTTTTTT.

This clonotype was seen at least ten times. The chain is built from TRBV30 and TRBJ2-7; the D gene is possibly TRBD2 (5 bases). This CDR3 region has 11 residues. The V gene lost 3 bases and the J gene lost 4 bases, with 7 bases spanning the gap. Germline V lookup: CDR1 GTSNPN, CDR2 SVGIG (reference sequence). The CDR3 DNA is TGTGCCTGGAGACGGGGTTACGAGCAGTACTTC. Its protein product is CAWRRGYEQYF.